This entry lists 32 T cell receptor beta chains sequenced from one sample in a study of T cell repertoires in cytomegalovirus infection. TCRdb redid the calling of the reads with MiXCR, one entry per CDR3 protein. The table shows 49,000 or so distinct CDR3 sequences, with roughly 18% occurring only once. Their antigen targets remain unknown. The source was CD8+ T cells from cultured PBMCs, collected from culture after CMV antigen stimulation. These receptors all come from a human donor in good health (CMV status not recorded). Some clones in this sample may be carry-over from other donors' samples.

The CDR3 DNA follows: TGCAGTGCTAGAGCCGACGATAGCTCCTACGAGCAGTACTTC. Encoded protein: CSARADDSSYEQYF. V usage is TRBV20-1 and J usage is TRBJ2-7; unclear D gene. Germline V gene lookup returns CDR1 DFQATT and CDR2 SNEGSKA (reference sequence). Trimming shortened V by 1 base and J by 0 bases, and 10 bases separated the two germline ends. This CDR3 is 14 amino acids long.

This chain links TRBV6-5 with TRBJ2-7; 8 bases align to TRBD2. V lost 6 bases, J lost 0 bases, and 7 bases stayed unmatched. CDR1 MNHEY and CDR2 SVGAGI come from the germline V gene. There are 15 residues in the CDR3. CDR3 in DNA: TGTGCCAGCAGGGAAGTTAGCGGGGTCTCCTACGAGCAGTACTTC. Amino acids: CASREVSGVSYEQYF.

At least ten counts were recorded for this clonotype. V gene TRBV27 combines with J gene TRBJ2-3; D remains unclear. The ends were cut back, 4 bases at V and 2 bases at J, with 10 bases in the middle. This CDR3 is built from 14 residues. The germline CDR1 and CDR2 sequences are MNHEY and SMNVEV (reference sequence). CDR3 coding DNA: TGTGCCAGCAGTTCCTGGGCCCACACAGATACGCAGTATTTT. As protein: CASSSWAHTDTQYF.

The chain combines TRBV2 with TRBJ2-6; D is ambiguous. Germline values: CDR1 SNHLY, CDR2 FYNNEI. Trimming shortened V by 8 bases and J by 3 bases, and 11 bases separated the two germline ends. The CDR3 loop spans 14 amino acids. The CDR3 DNA reads TGTGCCAGCCCAAGGCGAATTGGGGCCAACGTCCTGACTTTC. Its protein product is CASPRRIGANVLTF.

The table lists this clonotype with many counts. The chain uses TRBV12-3 or TRBV12-4 and TRBJ1-5; D gene ambiguous. The CDR3 runs 12 residues. V lost 5 bases and J 3 bases, leaving 5 bases between the germline ends. The CDR3 DNA sequence: TGTGCCAGCAGTCGGCACAATCAGCCCCAGCATTTT. Amino acid sequence: CASSRHNQPQHF.

This clonotype was seen at least ten times. The chain combines TRBV7-2 with TRBJ2-1; 7 nucleotides align to TRBD2. V shed 1 base, J shed 0 bases, and the junction held 6 bases outside the gene matches. Germline CDR1 and CDR2: SGHTA and FQGNSA. The CDR3 contains 17 residues. The CDR3: CASSLGVGGSSYNEQFF. CDR3 sequence (DNA): TGTGCCAGCAGCTTAGGGGTGGGAGGGTCCTCCTACAATGAGCAGTTCTTC.

In its sample, this clonotype was seen many times. The chain combines TRBV19 with TRBJ1-3; D gene unclear. The CDR3 runs to 15 residues. The ends were cut back, 5 bases at V and 4 bases at J, with 15 bases in the middle. The germline CDR1 and CDR2 sequences are LNHDA and SQIVND (reference sequence). CDR3 DNA: TGTGCCAGTAGTCCTTCGTCAGGTTCGGGAAACACCATATATTTT. The encoded protein is CASSPSSGSGNTIYF. The entire variable domain, with the rest obtained from reference TRBV19 and TRBJ1-3, is as follows: DGGITQSPKYLFRKEGQNVTLSCEQNLNHDAMYWYRQDPGQGLRLIYYSQIVNDFQKGDIAEGYSVSREKKESFPLTVTSAQKNPTAFYLCASSPSSGSGNTIYFGEGSWLTVV.

This clonotype was detected only a few times. This chain joins TRBV6-6 and TRBJ1-1; perhaps TRBD1 as D (5 bases). The CDR3 has 14 residues. V shed 2 bases and J shed 1 base, with 8 bases lying between them. CDR1 and CDR2 (germline): MNHNY, SVGAGI (reference sequence). As DNA, the CDR3 is TGTGCCAGCAGTTACCAGGGAGGGAACACTGAAGCTTTCTTT. Amino acids: CASSYQGGNTEAFF.

This clonotype occurred a few times. The chain uses TRBV4-1 and TRBJ2-7, with a possible D match to TRBD1 (6 bases). Germline-derived CDR1 and CDR2 are MGHRA and YSYEKL. The CDR3 is 16 residues long. The V gene lost 0 bases and the J gene lost 0 bases, with 12 bases spanning the gap. The CDR3 sequence is CASSQDRDMSSYEQYF. In DNA, the CDR3 is TGCGCCAGCAGCCAAGACCGGGACATGAGCTCCTACGAGCAGTACTTC.

This clonotype was picked up many times. V gene TRBV27 combines with J gene TRBJ2-1; no reliable D call. This CDR3 contains 13 residues. The germline gives CDR1 MNHEY, CDR2 SMNVEV (reference sequence). Trimming pared 6 bases from V and 7 bases from J, leaving 13 bases between. CDR3 in amino acids: CASSSTRLNEQFF. The CDR3 DNA sequence: TGTGCCAGCAGCTCAACACGGTTAAATGAGCAGTTCTTC.

The chain recombines TRBV20-1 with TRBJ2-7; D might be TRBD2 (6 bases). V lost 1 base to trimming and J lost 2 bases, with 15 bases between them. CDR3 length: 15 amino acids. From germline, CDR1 is DFQATT and CDR2 SNEGSKA (reference sequence). In DNA, the CDR3 is TGCAGTGCTAGAGGACTAGTGGGGTCCACCTACGAGCAGTACTTC. Translation gives CSARGLVGSTYEQYF.

This clonotype was seen at least ten times. The chain employs TRBV7-2 and TRBJ2-3, with TRBD2 matching over 8 bases. The CDR3 is made up of 15 amino acids. The V gene's germline CDR1 is SGHTA and CDR2 FQGNSA. V lost 3 bases to trimming and J lost 3 bases; unmatched junction nucleotides: 5. The CDR3 sequence: CASSLFLAGTDTQYF. The DNA of the CDR3 is TGTGCCAGCAGCTTGTTCCTAGCGGGTACAGATACGCAGTATTTT.

This clonotype was picked up many times. CDR3 amino acids: CASSALQGTHEQYF. CDR3 nucleotide sequence: TGTGCCAGCAGCGCCCTACAGGGAACTCACGAGCAGTACTTC. V is TRBV7-6 and J is TRBJ2-7; possible D gene TRBD1, 6 bases. Trimming took off 5 bases at V and 5 bases at J, with 16 bases between the two ends. There are 14 residues in the CDR3. Germline CDR1 is SGHVS and CDR2 is FNYEAQ.

V gene TRBV24-1 combines with J gene TRBJ2-7; D is possibly TRBD1 (5 bases). The V gene lost 5 bases and the J gene lost 6 bases, with 13 bases spanning the gap. CDR1 and CDR2 from the germline V gene are KGHDR and SFDVKD. CDR3 length equals 13 residues. The chain's CDR3 is CATSAGARSEQYF. The CDR3 DNA follows: TGTGCCACCAGTGCTGGGGCGAGATCCGAGCAGTACTTC.

The chain carries TRBV5-3 and TRBJ2-1; 7 bases agree with TRBD1. TRBV5-3 is placed among ORFs of uncertain function. The CDR3 runs to 14 residues. J gave up 8 bases and V 8 bases, and 13 bases lay outside the gene matches. The chain's CDR3 is CASSDLDRVDEQFF. CDR3 nucleotide sequence: TGTGCCAGCAGCGACTTAGACAGGGTGGATGAGCAGTTCTTC.

The rearrangement uses TRBV5-6 and TRBJ2-6, with 10 bases lining up with TRBD1. In germline, CDR1 is SGHDT, CDR2 YYEEEE. The junction had 4 bases not matched to a gene; V was cut back by 3 bases and J by 1 base. The CDR3 runs to 17 residues. CDR3 DNA: TGTGCCAGCAGCTCGGGGACAGGGGTTTCTGGGGCCAACGTCCTGACTTTC. Translated, it gives CASSSGTGVSGANVLTF.

This clonotype has only a few counts. Its ends do not fully match the called genes, so a read error is possible. The chain links TRBV12-3 or TRBV12-4 to TRBJ2-2; tentative D call: TRBD1 (7 bases). The CDR3 contains 15 residues. The CDR3 protein is CANSFGQGGTGELFF. The CDR3 DNA reads as TGTGCCAACAGTTTCGGTCAGGGGGGCACCGGGGAGCTGTTTTTT.

This clonotype was seen many times. The V call is TRBV10-3, the J call TRBJ2-7, with D perhaps matching TRBD2 (7 bases). V lost 2 bases and J lost 4, with 15 bases in between. Germline CDR1 is ENHRY and CDR2 is SYGVKD. The CDR3 has 15 residues. The CDR3 coding sequence is TGTGCCATCAGTGAGAGGGGGGGTGGCAGGTACGAGCAGTACTTC. Protein product: CAISERGGGRYEQYF.

This clonotype was observed at least ten times. The V call is TRBV27, the J call TRBJ1-1; 9 bases are a match to TRBD1. The CDR3 consists of 18 residues. V dropped 0 bases and J dropped 3; count of bases not matched to a gene: 11. Germline CDR1 is MNHEY and CDR2 is SMNVEV (reference sequence). CDR3 nucleotides: TGTGCCAGCAGTTTATCCACCAGGGACAGGGTCCTGCACACTGAAGCTTTCTTT. This sequence encodes CASSLSTRDRVLHTEAFF.

This clonotype was seen many times. This rearrangement joins TRBV7-9 to TRBJ1-1; 8 bases line up with TRBD1. Trimming took 5 bases from V and 1 from J; bases not matched to a gene: 6. CDR3 length: 15 amino acids. Germline V lookup: CDR1 SEHNR, CDR2 FQNEAQ (reference sequence). The CDR3 here is CASSKKDRANTEAFF. In DNA, the CDR3 is TGTGCCAGCAGCAAGAAGGACAGGGCGAACACTGAAGCTTTCTTT.

This clonotype was seen at least ten times. This sequence joins TRBV7-6 and TRBJ2-3; no firm D call. The germline V and J ends were trimmed by 0 bases and 6 bases, with 4 bases remaining between them. The CDR3 runs 12 residues. Germline values: CDR1 SGHVS, CDR2 FNYEAQ. In DNA form, the CDR3 reads TGTGCCAGCAGCTTAGCGCTTGATACGCAGTATTTT. Its protein product is CASSLALDTQYF.

This chain connects TRBV7-9 to TRBJ2-5; no firm D call. Germline V gene data show CDR1 as SEHNR and CDR2 as FQNEAQ (reference sequence). The CDR3 is 13 residues long. The ends were cut back, 3 bases at V and 3 bases at J, with 8 bases in the middle. In DNA form, the CDR3 reads TGTGCCAGCAGCTTGGGCAGTGAAGAGACCCAGTACTTC. Amino acids: CASSLGSEETQYF.

The chain combines TRBV5-1 with TRBJ2-1; tentatively, D is TRBD2 (6 bases). The CDR3 extends over 16 amino acids. Trimming shortened V by 1 base and J by 0 bases, and 11 bases separated the two germline ends. CDR1 is SGHRS, CDR2 YFSETQ, per germline. CDR3 sequence (DNA): TGCGCCAGCAGCTTGTTGGAGGGGCTCTCCTACAATGAGCAGTTCTTC. It specifies CASSLLEGLSYNEQFF.

This clonotype has at least ten counts. The gene calls are TRBV19 and TRBJ2-1; maybe TRBD2 (6 bases). Germline assignment: CDR1 LNHDA and CDR2 SQIVND (reference sequence). Trimming took off 1 base at V and 13 bases at J, with 11 bases between the two ends. The length of the CDR3 is 12 residues. For the CDR3, the DNA is TGTGCCAGTAGTATAGGGACTATGTCCCAGTTCTTC. Its translation is CASSIGTMSQFF. Together with reference TRBV19 and TRBJ2-1, the CDR3 gives the full variable domain: DGGITQSPKYLFRKEGQNVTLSCEQNLNHDAMYWYRQDPGQGLRLIYYSQIVNDFQKGDIAEGYSVSREKKESFPLTVTSAQKNPTAFYLCASSIGTMSQFFGPGTRLTVL.

This clonotype showed up many times. This chain joins TRBV7-2 and TRBJ1-3, with D hard to call. The V end lost 1 base, the J end lost 4 bases, and 14 bases lay between the germline ends. Per the germline V gene, CDR1 is SGHTA and CDR2 is FQGNSA. This CDR3 comprises 16 residues. The CDR3 loop reads CASSLGVMVSGNTIYF. CDR3 nucleotide sequence: TGTGCCAGCAGCTTAGGGGTAATGGTTTCAGGAAACACCATATATTTT.

This chain uses TRBV5-1 with TRBJ2-1; D is perhaps TRBD1 or TRBD2 (5 bases each). V lost 4 bases, J lost 7 bases, and 9 bases lay in between. Germline CDR1 SGHRS, CDR2 YFSETQ. The CDR3 is 12 residues long. DNA of the CDR3: TGCGCCAGCAGCAAGGGGAGAAATGAGCAGTTCTTC. Its translation is CASSKGRNEQFF.

This clonotype has a handful of counts. This chain joins TRBV6-1 and TRBJ2-5, with TRBD2 matching 10 bases. Germline V CDR1 and CDR2: MNHNS, SASEGT. This CDR3 comprises 17 residues. J lost 5 bases, V lost 9 bases, and 18 bases had no gene match. This chain's CDR3 is CASARDSASGSGETQYF. In DNA, the CDR3 is TGTGCCAGTGCTCGAGACAGTGCTAGCGGGAGCGGGGAGACCCAGTACTTC.

This clonotype appeared a few times. The genes are TRBV19 and TRBJ1-2, with 7 bases matching TRBD1. V trimming: 8 bases; J trimming: 5 bases; junction bases outside the gene matches: 8. This CDR3 is built from 13 residues. Germline-derived CDR1 and CDR2 are LNHDA and SQIVND (reference sequence). This CDR3 reads CASSDRLWYGYTF. The CDR3, as DNA: TGTGCCAGTTCGGACAGGTTATGGTATGGCTACACCTTC.

In this sample, this clonotype turned up a few times. The chain joins TRBV7-6 to TRBJ2-2; a possible D gene is TRBD2 (5 bases). V was trimmed by 8 bases and J by 5 bases, leaving 6 bases between them. Germline V gives CDR1 SGHVS, CDR2 FNYEAQ. This CDR3 comprises 11 residues. CDR3 amino acids: CASEGTGELFF. The CDR3 DNA reads TGTGCCAGCGAGGGTACCGGGGAGCTGTTTTTT.

The rearrangement uses TRBV7-9 and TRBJ1-4; D uncertain. The CDR3 has 13 amino acids. V lost 0 bases to trimming and J lost 8 bases, with 7 bases between them. Germline V CDR1 and CDR2: SEHNR, FQNEAQ (reference sequence). CDR3 nucleotides: TGTGCCAGCAGCTTAGCGTCGAGGGAAAAACTGTTTTTT. As protein: CASSLASREKLFF.

This clonotype was counted a few times. The chain links TRBV7-6 to TRBJ2-7; 10 nucleotides align to TRBD2. This CDR3 contains 13 residues. With V trimmed by 6 bases and J by 3 bases, 2 bases remained unmatched. Germline CDR1 reads SGHVS; CDR2 reads FNYEAQ. The CDR3 nucleotides are TGTGCCAGCAGTCCTAGCGGGAGCTACGAGCAGTACTTC. Its protein is CASSPSGSYEQYF.

V and J are TRBV13 and TRBJ2-1; D is uncertain. Germline V gene data show CDR1 as PRHDT and CDR2 as FYEKMQ (reference sequence). Trimming shortened V by 3 bases and J by 2 bases, and 11 bases separated the two germline ends. The CDR3 is 15 residues long. The CDR3 spells CASSFSILTYNEQFF. DNA for the CDR3: TGTGCCAGCAGCTTCTCAATATTGACCTACAATGAGCAGTTCTTC.